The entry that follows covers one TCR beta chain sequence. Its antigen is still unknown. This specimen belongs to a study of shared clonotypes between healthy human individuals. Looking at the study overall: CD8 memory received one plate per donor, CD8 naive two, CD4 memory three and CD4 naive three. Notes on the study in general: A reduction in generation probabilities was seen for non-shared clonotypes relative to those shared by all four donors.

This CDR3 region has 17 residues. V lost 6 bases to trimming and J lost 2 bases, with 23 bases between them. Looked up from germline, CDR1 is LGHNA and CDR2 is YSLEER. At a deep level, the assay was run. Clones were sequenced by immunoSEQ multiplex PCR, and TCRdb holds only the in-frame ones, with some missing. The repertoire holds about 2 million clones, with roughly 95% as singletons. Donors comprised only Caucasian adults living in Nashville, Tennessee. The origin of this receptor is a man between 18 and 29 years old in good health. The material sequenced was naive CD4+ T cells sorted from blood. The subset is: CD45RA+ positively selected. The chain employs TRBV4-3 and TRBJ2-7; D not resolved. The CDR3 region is CASSQTLNTYRPYEQYF. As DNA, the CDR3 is TGCGCCAGCAGTCAGACCCTGAACACTTACCGACCCTACGAGCAGTACTTC.